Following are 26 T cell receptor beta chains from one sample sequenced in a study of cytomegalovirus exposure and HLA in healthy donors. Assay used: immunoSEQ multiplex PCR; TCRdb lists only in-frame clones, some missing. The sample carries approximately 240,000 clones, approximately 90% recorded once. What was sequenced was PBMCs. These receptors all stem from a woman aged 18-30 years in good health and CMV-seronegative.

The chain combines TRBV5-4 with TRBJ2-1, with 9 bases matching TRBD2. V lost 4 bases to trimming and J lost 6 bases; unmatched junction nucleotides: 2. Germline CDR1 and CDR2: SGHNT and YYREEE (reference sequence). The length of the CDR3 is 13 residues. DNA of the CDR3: TGTGCCAGCAGCCTAGCGGGGTCCAATGAGCAGTTCTTC. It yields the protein CASSLAGSNEQFF.

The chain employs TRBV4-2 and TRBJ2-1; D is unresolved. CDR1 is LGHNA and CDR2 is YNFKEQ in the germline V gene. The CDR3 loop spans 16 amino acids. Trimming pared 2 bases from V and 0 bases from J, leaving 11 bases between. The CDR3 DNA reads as TGTGCCAGCAGCCAACACGCCGAGAGCTCCTACAATGAGCAGTTCTTC. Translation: CASSQHAESSYNEQFF.

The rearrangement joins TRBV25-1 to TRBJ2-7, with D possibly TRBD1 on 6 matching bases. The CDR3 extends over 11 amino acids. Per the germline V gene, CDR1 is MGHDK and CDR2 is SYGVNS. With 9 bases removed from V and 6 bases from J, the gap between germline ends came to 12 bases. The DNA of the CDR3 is TGTGCCAGTACCACAGGGATCGAGCAGTACTTC. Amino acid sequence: CASTTGIEQYF.

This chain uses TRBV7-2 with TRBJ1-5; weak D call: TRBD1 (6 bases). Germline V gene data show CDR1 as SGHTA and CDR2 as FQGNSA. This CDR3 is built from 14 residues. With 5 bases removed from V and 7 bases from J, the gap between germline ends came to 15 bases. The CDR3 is CASSPTGSGQPQHF. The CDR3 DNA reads TGTGCCAGCAGCCCTACAGGGTCGGGGCAGCCCCAGCATTTT.

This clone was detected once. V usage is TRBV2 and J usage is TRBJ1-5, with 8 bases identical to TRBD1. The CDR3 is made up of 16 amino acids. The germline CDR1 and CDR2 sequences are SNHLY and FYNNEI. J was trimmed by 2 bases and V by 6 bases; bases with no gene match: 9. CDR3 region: CASRTGGIGGNQPQHF. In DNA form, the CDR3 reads TGTGCCAGCAGAACAGGGGGAATAGGTGGCAATCAGCCCCAGCATTTT.

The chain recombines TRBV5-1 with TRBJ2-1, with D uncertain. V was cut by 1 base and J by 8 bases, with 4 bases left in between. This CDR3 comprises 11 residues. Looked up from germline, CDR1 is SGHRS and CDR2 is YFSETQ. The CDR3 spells CASSLTDEQFF. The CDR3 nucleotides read TGCGCCAGCAGCTTGACGGATGAGCAGTTCTTC.

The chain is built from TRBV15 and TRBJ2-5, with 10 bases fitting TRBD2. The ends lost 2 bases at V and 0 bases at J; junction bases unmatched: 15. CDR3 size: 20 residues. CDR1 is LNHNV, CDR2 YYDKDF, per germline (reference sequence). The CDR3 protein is CATSRPSSLLTSGYQETQYF. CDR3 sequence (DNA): TGTGCCACCAGCAGACCCAGCAGTCTCCTGACTAGCGGGTACCAAGAGACCCAGTACTTC.

The chain's CDR3 is CASSLGTGVAPLHF. The CDR3, as DNA: TGTGCCAGCAGCTTGGGGACAGGGGTGGCACCCCTCCACTTT. V gene TRBV7-3 combines with J gene TRBJ1-6; 10 positions match TRBD1. CDR1 and CDR2 from the germline V gene are SGHTA and FQGTGA. The V and J ends lost 3 bases and 11 bases, in that order; junction bases with no gene match: 4. This CDR3 comprises 14 residues.

CDR3 loop: CASSLTSGVGNEQFF. The CDR3 nucleotides are TGTGCCAGCAGCTTGACTAGCGGGGTAGGGAATGAGCAGTTCTTC. The genes are TRBV7-2 and TRBJ2-1; 11 nucleotides align to TRBD2. Unmatched junction bases numbered 5, after V lost 3 bases and J lost 7 bases. The germline V gene has CDR1 SGHTA and CDR2 FQGNSA. The CDR3 is 15 amino acids.

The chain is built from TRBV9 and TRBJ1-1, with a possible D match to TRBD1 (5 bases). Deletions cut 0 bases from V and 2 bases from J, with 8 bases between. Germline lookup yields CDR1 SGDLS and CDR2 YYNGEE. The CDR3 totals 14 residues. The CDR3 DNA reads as TGTGCCAGCAGCGTAGCGGGGGTTAACACTGAAGCTTTCTTT. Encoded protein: CASSVAGVNTEAFF.

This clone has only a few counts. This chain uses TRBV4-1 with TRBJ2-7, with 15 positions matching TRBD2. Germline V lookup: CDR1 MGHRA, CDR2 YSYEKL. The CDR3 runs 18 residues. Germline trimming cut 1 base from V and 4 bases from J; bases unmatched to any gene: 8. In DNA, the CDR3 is TGCGCCAGCAGCCAAGTAGGGACTAGCGGGAGGAGTCGGTACGAGCAGTACTTC. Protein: CASSQVGTSGRSRYEQYF.

CDR3 sequence (DNA): TGCGCCAGCAGCTTGAGTTCCATCGGGGAGACCCAGTACTTC. Translated: CASSLSSIGETQYF. The chain carries TRBV5-1 and TRBJ2-5, with D unclear. The germline V gene encodes CDR1 SGHRS and CDR2 YFSETQ. The CDR3 length is 14 residues. V gave up 1 base and J gave up 5 bases, with 12 bases separating them.

CDR3 nucleotides: TGTGCCAGCAGCTTAGTTTCCCACAGGAAGTACTATGGCTACACCTTC. Amino acids: CASSLVSHRKYYGYTF. The rearrangement joins TRBV7-2 to TRBJ1-2; TRBD1 is a possible D gene (5 bases). Germline V gene data show CDR1 as SGHTA and CDR2 as FQGNSA. The CDR3 contains 16 residues. V was shortened by 1 base and J by 3 bases, with 15 bases between the two germline ends.

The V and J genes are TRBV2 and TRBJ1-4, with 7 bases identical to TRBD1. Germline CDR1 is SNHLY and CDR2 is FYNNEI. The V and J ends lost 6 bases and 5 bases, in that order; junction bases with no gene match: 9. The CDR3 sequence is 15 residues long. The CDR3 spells CASSEPGQPNEKLFF. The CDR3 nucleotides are TGTGCCAGCAGCGAACCGGGACAGCCAAATGAAAAACTGTTTTTT.

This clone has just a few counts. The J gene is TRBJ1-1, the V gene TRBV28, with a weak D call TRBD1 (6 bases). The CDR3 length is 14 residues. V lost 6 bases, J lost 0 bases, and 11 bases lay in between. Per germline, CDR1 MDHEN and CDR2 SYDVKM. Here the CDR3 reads CASSLGTLNTEAFF. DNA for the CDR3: TGTGCCAGCAGCCTCGGGACACTGAACACTGAAGCTTTCTTT.

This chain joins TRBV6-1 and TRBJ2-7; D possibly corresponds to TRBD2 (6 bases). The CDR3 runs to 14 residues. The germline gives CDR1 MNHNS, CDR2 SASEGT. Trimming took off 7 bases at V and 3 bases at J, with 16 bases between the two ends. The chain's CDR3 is CASTPRSGYYEQYF. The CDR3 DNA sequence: TGTGCCAGCACCCCTAGAAGCGGGTACTACGAGCAGTACTTC.

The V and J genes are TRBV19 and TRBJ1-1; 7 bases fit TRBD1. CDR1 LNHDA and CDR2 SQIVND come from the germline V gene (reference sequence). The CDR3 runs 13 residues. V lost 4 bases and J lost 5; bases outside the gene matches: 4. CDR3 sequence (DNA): TGTGCCAGTAGTAGTAGCAGGGGGACTGAAGCTTTCTTT. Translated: CASSSSRGTEAFF. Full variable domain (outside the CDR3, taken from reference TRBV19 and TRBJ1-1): DGGITQSPKYLFRKEGQNVTLSCEQNLNHDAMYWYRQDPGQGLRLIYYSQIVNDFQKGDIAEGYSVSREKKESFPLTVTSAQKNPTAFYLCASSSSRGTEAFFGQGTRLTVV.

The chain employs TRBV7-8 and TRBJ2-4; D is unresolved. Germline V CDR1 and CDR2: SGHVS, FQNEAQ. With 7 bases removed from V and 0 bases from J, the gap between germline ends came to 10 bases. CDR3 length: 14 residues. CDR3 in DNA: TGTGCCAGCACCGGTGGTCTAGCCAAAAACATTCAGTACTTC. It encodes CASTGGLAKNIQYF.

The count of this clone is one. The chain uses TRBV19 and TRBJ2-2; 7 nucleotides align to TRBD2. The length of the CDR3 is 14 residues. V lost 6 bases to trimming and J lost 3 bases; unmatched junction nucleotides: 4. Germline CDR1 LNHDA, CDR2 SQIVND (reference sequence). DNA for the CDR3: TGTGCCAGTAGCGGGGGGAGGTACACCGGGGAGCTGTTTTTT. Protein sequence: CASSGGRYTGELFF.

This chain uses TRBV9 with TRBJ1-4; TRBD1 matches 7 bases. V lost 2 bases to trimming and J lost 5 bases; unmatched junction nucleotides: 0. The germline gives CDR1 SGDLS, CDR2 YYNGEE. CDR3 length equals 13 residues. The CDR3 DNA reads TGTGCCAGCAGCGTGGGACAGAATGAAAAACTGTTTTTT. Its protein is CASSVGQNEKLFF.

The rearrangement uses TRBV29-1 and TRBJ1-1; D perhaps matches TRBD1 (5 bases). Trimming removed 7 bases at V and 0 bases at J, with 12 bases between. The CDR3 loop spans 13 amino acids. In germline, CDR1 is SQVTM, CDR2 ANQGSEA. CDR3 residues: CSDATAMNTEAFF. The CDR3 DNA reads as TGCAGCGACGCGACAGCCATGAACACTGAAGCTTTCTTT.

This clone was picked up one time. CDR3 sequence (DNA): TGTGCCAGCAGTCCAGGGGGCGACTATGGCTACACCTTC. This codes for CASSPGGDYGYTF. This chain connects TRBV28 to TRBJ1-2; 8 nucleotides line up with TRBD1. The CDR3 runs 13 residues. V gave up 5 bases and J gave up 3 bases; unmatched junction bases: 2. Germline V gene data show CDR1 as MDHEN and CDR2 as SYDVKM.

The CDR3 DNA reads TGCAGCGTAGCCGAGACAGGGGCCCACGAGCAGTACTTC. Its translation: CSVAETGAHEQYF. This rearrangement joins TRBV29-1 to TRBJ2-7; 8 bases align to TRBD1. The CDR3 covers 13 residues. Germline V lookup: CDR1 SQVTM, CDR2 ANQGSEA. V gave up 6 bases and J gave up 5 bases; unmatched junction bases: 9.

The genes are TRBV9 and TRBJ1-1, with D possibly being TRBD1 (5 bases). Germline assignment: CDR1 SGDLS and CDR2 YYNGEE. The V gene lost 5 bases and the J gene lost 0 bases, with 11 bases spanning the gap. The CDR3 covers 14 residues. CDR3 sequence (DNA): TGTGCCAGCAGAACGGGACTCCTGAACACTGAAGCTTTCTTT. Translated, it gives CASRTGLLNTEAFF.

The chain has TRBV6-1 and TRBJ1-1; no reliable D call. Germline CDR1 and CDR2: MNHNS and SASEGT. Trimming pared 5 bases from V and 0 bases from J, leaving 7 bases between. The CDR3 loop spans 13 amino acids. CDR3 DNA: TGTGCCAGCAGTTCTTCTTTGAACACTGAAGCTTTCTTT. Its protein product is CASSSSLNTEAFF.

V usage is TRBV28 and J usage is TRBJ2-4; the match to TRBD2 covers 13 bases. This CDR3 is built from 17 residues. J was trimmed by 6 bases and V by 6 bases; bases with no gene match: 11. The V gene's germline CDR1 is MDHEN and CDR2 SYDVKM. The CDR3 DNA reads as TGTGCCAGCAGCCGGACTAGCGGGAGTCGTGATGTAAACATTCAGTACTTC. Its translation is CASSRTSGSRDVNIQYF.